These 15 T cell receptor beta chains were all obtained from the same sample, sequenced in a study of blood T cells in healthy people across ages. The use of a sample-barcoded 5' primer and a J-beta primer mix characterized a second PCR of about 7 to 12 cycles. TCRdb re-derived calls from the 5' RACE reads in MiXCR, one entry per CDR3 protein. The sample has roughly 1,800,000 distinct CDR3 sequences; 49% are singletons. Sequenced sample: blood. These receptors were taken from a woman in her thirties or forties in good health.

The chain combines TRBV7-8 with TRBJ2-5; 10 bases are shared with TRBD2. Germline loops: CDR1 SGHVS, CDR2 FQNEAQ. This CDR3 spans 15 amino acids. V was pared by 4 bases and J by 5 bases, with 7 bases of the junction left unmatched. The CDR3 DNA reads TGTGCCAGCAGCTCGGACAGCGGGGGGGCCGAGACCCAGTACTTC. Translation: CASSSDSGGAETQYF. Full variable domain (missing parts from reference TRBV7-8 and TRBJ2-5): GAGVSQSPRYKVAKRGQDVALRCDPISGHVSLFWYQQALGQGPEFLTYFQNEAQLDKSGLPSDRFFAERPEGSVSTLKIQRTQQEDSAVYLCASSSDSGGAETQYFGPGTRLLVL.

In its sample, this clonotype was seen a few times. The chain is built from TRBV20-1 and TRBJ2-7, with a weak D call TRBD1 (6 bases). The CDR3 contains 15 residues. V shed 5 bases and J shed 0 bases, with 17 bases lying between them. Germline CDR1 DFQATT, CDR2 SNEGSKA (reference sequence). CDR3 in amino acids: CSAAPSGHISYEQYF. CDR3 bases: TGCAGTGCTGCCCCTTCGGGACACATCTCCTACGAGCAGTACTTC.

The chain uses TRBV7-3 and TRBJ2-5; 9 nucleotides match TRBD2. Germline lookup yields CDR1 SGHTA and CDR2 FQGTGA. After removal of 5 bases from V and 5 bases from J, the junction contained 9 bases not matched to a gene. This CDR3 region has 15 residues. The CDR3 nucleotides are TGTGCCAGCAGCGTAATAGCGGGGGTAGGGGAGACCCAGTACTTC. This encodes CASSVIAGVGETQYF.

The chain is built from TRBV20-1 and TRBJ2-2; D gene unclear. The CDR3 has 15 amino acids. Germline assignment: CDR1 DFQATT and CDR2 SNEGSKA (reference sequence). The V end lost 0 bases, the J end lost 4 bases, and 12 bases lay between the germline ends. The CDR3 is CSARDDPRSTGELFF. CDR3 DNA sequence: TGCAGTGCTAGAGACGATCCCCGGAGCACCGGGGAGCTGTTTTTT.

This chain connects TRBV4-1 to TRBJ2-1; 8 nucleotides align to TRBD2. Germline loops: CDR1 MGHRA, CDR2 YSYEKL. The CDR3 has 21 amino acids. V was clipped by 3 bases and J by 0 bases; unmatched bases: 19. The chain's CDR3 is CASSQGRGGRIRASSYNEQFF. The DNA for the CDR3 is TGCGCCAGCAGCCAGGGACGGGGGGGGCGAATACGTGCTAGCTCCTACAATGAGCAGTTCTTC.

This clonotype was observed once. The chain has TRBV7-9 and TRBJ2-1; 12 bases match TRBD2. The CDR3 has 17 residues. V gave up 5 bases and J gave up 7 bases; unmatched junction bases: 12. The germline gives CDR1 SEHNR, CDR2 FQNEAQ (reference sequence). CDR3 protein: CASSLVALAGGQNEQFF. For the CDR3, the DNA is TGTGCCAGCAGCCTCGTGGCTCTAGCGGGGGGGCAGAATGAGCAGTTCTTC.

The CDR3 is CASSLRTRGTGELFF. The DNA for the CDR3 is TGCGCCAGCAGCTTGCGGACTAGAGGGACCGGGGAGCTGTTTTTT. The J gene is TRBJ2-2, the V gene TRBV5-1; the match to TRBD2 covers 7 bases. The CDR3 is 15 amino acids. The V and J ends lost 1 base and 5 bases, in that order; junction bases with no gene match: 5. Germline-derived CDR1 and CDR2 are SGHRS and YFSETQ.

The chain combines TRBV7-3 with TRBJ1-2, with TRBD1 matching over 8 bases. The germline CDR1 and CDR2 sequences are SGHTA and FQGTGA. With V trimmed by 5 bases and J by 6 bases, 8 bases remained unmatched. CDR3 size: 14 residues. CDR3 DNA: TGTGCCAGCAGCCCCGGGCAGGGGGCGCATGGCTACACCTTC. This translates into CASSPGQGAHGYTF.

The J gene is TRBJ2-3, the V gene TRBV27; 13 bases align to TRBD2. Germline loops: CDR1 MNHEY, CDR2 SMNVEV (reference sequence). The CDR3 sequence is 14 residues long. V dropped 10 bases and J dropped 5; count of bases not matched to a gene: 6. DNA of the CDR3: TGTGCCACCAAACTAGCGGGGGGGCTAGATACGCAGTATTTT. Translating gives CATKLAGGLDTQYF.

The V gene is TRBV9, the J gene TRBJ1-6; perhaps TRBD1 as D (6 bases). The length of the CDR3 is 12 residues. Between the trimmed V and J ends, which lost 6 bases and 7 bases, there was a span of 8 bases. Germline loops: CDR1 SGDLS, CDR2 YYNGEE. The CDR3 spells CASTGENSPLHF. CDR3 in DNA: TGTGCCAGCACAGGGGAAAATTCACCCCTCCACTTT.

This clonotype was observed a few times. The chain has TRBV3-1 and TRBJ2-5, with 7 positions matching TRBD2. This CDR3 has 14 residues. Germline loops: CDR1 LGHDT, CDR2 YNNKEL (reference sequence). V shed 5 bases, J shed 7 bases, and the junction held 10 bases outside the gene matches. CDR3 sequence reads: CASSARLALATQYF. The DNA of the CDR3 is TGTGCCAGCAGCGCTCGACTAGCCCTCGCGACCCAGTACTTC.

This clonotype has just a few counts. This chain connects TRBV6-6 to TRBJ2-3, with D tentatively TRBD2 (5 bases). The germline V and J ends were trimmed by 0 bases and 6 bases, with 16 bases remaining between them. Germline CDR1 reads MNHNY; CDR2 reads SVGAGI (reference sequence). The CDR3 sequence is 16 residues long. The CDR3: CASSYSGAGVQDTQYF. The CDR3, as DNA: TGTGCCAGCAGTTACTCGGGAGCAGGCGTCCAGGATACGCAGTATTTT.

This rearrangement joins TRBV15 to TRBJ1-5, with 7 positions matching TRBD1. Germline values: CDR1 LNHNV, CDR2 YYDKDF (reference sequence). Trimming took 7 bases from V and 0 from J; bases not matched to a gene: 6. This CDR3 spans 15 amino acids. CDR3 in amino acids: CATNMGQNSNQPQHF. The CDR3, as DNA: TGTGCCACCAACATGGGACAGAATAGCAATCAGCCCCAGCATTTT.

The chain links TRBV28 to TRBJ2-5; 9 bases agree with TRBD2. Germline V gene data show CDR1 as MDHEN and CDR2 as SYDVKM. The CDR3 totals 15 residues. V was pared by 7 bases and J by 3 bases, with 9 bases of the junction left unmatched. The CDR3 nucleotides are TGTGCCAGCACCTCGAAGTTAGCGGGGGAAGAGACCCAGTACTTC. Translating gives CASTSKLAGEETQYF.

V gene TRBV20-1 combines with J gene TRBJ2-3; 10 positions agree with TRBD2. CDR1 DFQATT and CDR2 SNEGSKA come from the germline V gene (reference sequence). The CDR3 runs 14 residues. V lost 5 bases to trimming and J lost 11 bases; unmatched junction nucleotides: 13. The CDR3, as DNA: TGCAGTGCTGGGCAGCGGGGGGGCCTGCTATGGCAGTATTTT. It codes for CSAGQRGGLLWQYF.